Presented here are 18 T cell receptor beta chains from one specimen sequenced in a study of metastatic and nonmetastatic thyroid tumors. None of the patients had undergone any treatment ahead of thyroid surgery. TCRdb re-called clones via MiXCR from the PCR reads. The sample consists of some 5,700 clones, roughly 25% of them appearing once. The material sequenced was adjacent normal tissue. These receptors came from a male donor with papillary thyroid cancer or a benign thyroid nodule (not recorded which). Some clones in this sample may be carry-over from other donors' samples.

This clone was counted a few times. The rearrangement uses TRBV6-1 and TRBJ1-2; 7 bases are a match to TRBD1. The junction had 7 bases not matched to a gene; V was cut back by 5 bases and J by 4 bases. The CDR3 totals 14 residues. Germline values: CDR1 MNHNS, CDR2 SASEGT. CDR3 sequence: CASSRDSFPYGYTF. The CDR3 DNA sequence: TGTGCCAGCAGTCGGGACAGTTTCCCCTATGGCTACACCTTC.

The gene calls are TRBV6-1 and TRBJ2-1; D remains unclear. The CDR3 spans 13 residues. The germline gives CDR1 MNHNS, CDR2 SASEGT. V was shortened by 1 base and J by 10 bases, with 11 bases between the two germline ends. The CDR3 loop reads CASSEGASTEQFF. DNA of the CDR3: TGTGCCAGCAGTGAAGGGGCCAGTACGGAGCAGTTCTTC.

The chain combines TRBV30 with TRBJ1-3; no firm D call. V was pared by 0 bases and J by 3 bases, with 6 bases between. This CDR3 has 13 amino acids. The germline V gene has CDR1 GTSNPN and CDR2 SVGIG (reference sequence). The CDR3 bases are TGTGCCTGGAGTGTCGGCGGTGGAAACACCATATATTTT. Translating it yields CAWSVGGGNTIYF.

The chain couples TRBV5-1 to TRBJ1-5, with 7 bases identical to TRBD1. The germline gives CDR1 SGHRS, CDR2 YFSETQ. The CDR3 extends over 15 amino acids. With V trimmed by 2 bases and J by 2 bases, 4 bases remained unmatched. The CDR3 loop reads CASSLSGTGNQPQHF. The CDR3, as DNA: TGCGCCAGCAGCTTATCCGGGACAGGCAATCAGCCCCAGCATTTT. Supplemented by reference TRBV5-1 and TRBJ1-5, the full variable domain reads KAGVTQTPRYLIKTRGQQVTLSCSPISGHRSVSWYQQTPGQGLQFLFEYFSETQRNKGNFPGRFSGRQFSNSRSEMNVSTLELGDSALYLCASSLSGTGNQPQHFGDGTRLSIL.

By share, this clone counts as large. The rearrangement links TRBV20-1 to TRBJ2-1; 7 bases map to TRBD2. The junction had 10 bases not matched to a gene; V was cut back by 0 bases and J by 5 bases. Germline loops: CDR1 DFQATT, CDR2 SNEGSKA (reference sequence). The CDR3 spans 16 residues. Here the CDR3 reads CSARDLREFGNNEQFF. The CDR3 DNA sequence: TGCAGTGCTAGAGATCTGCGGGAGTTCGGGAACAATGAGCAGTTCTTC.

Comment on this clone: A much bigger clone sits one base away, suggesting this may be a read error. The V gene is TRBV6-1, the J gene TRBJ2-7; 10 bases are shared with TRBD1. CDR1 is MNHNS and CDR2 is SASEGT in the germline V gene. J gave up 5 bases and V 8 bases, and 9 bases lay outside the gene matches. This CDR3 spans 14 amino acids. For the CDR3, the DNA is TGTGCCAGCCGTCGGGACAGGGGTAACCACGAGCAGTACTTC. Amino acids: CASRRDRGNHEQYF.

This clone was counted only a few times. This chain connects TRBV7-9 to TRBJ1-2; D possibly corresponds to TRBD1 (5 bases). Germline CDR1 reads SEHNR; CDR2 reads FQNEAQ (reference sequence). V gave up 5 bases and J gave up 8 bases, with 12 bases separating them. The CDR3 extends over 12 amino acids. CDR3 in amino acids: CASSKDSGGYTF. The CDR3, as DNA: TGTGCCAGCAGCAAAGACAGTGGAGGCTACACCTTC. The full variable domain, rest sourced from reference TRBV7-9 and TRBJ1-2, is DTGVSQNPRHKITKRGQNVTFRCDPISEHNRLYWYRQTLGQGPEFLTYFQNEAQLEKSRLLSDRFSAERPKGSFSTLEIQRTEQGDSAMYLCASSKDSGGYTFGSGTRLTVV.

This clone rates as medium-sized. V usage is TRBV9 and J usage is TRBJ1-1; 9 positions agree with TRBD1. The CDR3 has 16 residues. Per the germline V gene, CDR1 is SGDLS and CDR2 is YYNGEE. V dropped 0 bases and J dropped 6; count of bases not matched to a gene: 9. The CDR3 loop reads CASSVEAQGAFAEAFF. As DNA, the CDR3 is TGTGCCAGCAGCGTAGAAGCACAGGGGGCGTTTGCTGAAGCTTTCTTT.

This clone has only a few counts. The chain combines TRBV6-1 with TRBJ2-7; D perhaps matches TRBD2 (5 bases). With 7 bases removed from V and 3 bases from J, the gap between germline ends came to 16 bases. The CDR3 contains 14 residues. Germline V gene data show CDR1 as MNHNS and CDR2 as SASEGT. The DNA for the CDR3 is TGTGCCAGCACTGAGGGAAAGGCTATCTACGAGCAGTACTTC. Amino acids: CASTEGKAIYEQYF.

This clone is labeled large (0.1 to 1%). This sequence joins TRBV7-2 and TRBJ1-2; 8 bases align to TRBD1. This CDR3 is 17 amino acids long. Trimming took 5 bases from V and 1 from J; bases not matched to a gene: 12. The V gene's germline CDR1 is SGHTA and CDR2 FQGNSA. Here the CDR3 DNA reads TGTGCCAGCAGCGAAGGGGGGACAGGAGCACTTAACTATGGCTACACCTTC. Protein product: CASSEGGTGALNYGYTF.

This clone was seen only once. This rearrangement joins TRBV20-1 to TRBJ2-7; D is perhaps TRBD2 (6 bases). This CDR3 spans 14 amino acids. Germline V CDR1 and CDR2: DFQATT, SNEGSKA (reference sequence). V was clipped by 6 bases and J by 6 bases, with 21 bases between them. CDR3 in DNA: TGCAGTGCACAAGGAGGGCGCAAACCTCTCGAGCAGTACTTC. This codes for CSAQGGRKPLEQYF.

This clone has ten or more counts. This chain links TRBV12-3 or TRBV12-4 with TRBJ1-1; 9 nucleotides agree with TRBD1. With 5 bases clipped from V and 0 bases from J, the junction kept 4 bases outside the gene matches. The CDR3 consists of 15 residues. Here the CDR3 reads CASSRGQGMNTEAFF. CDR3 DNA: TGTGCCAGCAGTCGCGGACAGGGGATGAACACTGAAGCTTTCTTT.

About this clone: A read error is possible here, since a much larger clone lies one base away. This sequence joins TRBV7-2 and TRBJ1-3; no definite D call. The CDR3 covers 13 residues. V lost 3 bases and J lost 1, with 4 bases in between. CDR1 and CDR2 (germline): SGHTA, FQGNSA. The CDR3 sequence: CASSLVSGNTIYF. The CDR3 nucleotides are TGTGCCAGCAGCTTGGTGTCTGGAAACACCATATATTTT.

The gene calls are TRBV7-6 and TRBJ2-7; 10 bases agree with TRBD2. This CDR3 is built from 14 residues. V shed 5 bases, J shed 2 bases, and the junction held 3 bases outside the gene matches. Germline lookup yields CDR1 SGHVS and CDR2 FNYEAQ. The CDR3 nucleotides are TGTGCCAGCAGCCCCAGCGGGGGGGCCTACGAGCAGTACTTC. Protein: CASSPSGGAYEQYF. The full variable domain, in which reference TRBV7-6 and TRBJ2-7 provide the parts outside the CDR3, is GAGVSQSPRYKVTKRGQDVALRCDPISGHVSLYWYRQALGQGPEFLTYFNYEAQQDKSGLPNDRFSAERPEGSISTLTIQRTEQRDSAMYRCASSPSGGAYEQYFGPGTRLTVT.

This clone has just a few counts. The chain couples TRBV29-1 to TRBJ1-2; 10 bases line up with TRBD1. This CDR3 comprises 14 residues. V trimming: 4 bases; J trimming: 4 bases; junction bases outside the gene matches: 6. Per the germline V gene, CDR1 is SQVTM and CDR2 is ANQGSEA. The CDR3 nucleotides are TGCAGCGTTGTTGGGGACAGGGGACTCTATGGCTACACCTTC. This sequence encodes CSVVGDRGLYGYTF. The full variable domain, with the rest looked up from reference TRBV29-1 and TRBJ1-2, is SAVISQKPSRDICQRGTSLTIQCQVDSQVTMMFWYRQQPGQSLTLIATANQGSEATYESGFVIDKFPISRPNLTFSTLTVSNMSPEDSSIYLCSVVGDRGLYGYTFGSGTRLTVV.

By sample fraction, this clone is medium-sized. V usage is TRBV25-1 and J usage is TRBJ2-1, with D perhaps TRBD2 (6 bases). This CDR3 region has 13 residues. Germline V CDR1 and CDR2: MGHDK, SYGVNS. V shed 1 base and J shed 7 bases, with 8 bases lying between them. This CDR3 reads CASSESGGNEQFF. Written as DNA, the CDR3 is TGTGCCAGCAGTGAATCCGGGGGTAATGAGCAGTTCTTC. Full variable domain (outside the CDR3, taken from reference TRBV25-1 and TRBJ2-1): EADIYQTPRYLVIGTGKKITLECSQTMGHDKMYWYQQDPGMELHLIHYSYGVNSTEKGDLSSESTVSRIRTEHFPLTLESARPSHTSQYLCASSESGGNEQFFGPGTRLTVL.

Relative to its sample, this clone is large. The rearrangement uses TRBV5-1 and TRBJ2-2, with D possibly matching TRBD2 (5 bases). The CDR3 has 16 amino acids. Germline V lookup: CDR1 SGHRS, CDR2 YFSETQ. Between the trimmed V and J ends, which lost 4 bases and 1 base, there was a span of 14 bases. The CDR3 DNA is TGCGCCAGCAGCCCGGACGAGGGATGGAACACCGGGGAGCTGTTTTTT. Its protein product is CASSPDEGWNTGELFF.

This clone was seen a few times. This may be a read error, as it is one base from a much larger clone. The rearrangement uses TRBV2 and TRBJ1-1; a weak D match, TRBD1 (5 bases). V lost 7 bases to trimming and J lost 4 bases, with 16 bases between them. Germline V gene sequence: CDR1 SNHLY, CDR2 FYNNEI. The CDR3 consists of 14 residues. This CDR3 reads CASTAAGCSTEAFF. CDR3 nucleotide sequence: TGTGCCAGCACAGCGGCAGGGTGTAGCACTGAAGCTTTCTTT.